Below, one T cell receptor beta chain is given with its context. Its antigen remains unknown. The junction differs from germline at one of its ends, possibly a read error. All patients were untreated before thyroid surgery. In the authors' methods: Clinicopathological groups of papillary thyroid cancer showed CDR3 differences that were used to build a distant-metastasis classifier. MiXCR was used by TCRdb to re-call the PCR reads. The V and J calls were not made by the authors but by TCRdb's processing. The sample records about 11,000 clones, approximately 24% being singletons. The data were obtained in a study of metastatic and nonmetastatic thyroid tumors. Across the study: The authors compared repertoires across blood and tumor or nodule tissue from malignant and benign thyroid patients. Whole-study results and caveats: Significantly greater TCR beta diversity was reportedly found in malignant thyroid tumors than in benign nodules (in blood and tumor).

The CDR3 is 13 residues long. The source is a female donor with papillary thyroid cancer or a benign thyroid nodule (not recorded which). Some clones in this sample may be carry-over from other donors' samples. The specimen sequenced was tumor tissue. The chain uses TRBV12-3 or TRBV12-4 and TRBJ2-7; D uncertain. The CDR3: CASSLGQNYEQYF. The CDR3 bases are TGTGCCAGCAGCTTAGGGCAGAACTACGAGCAGTACTTC.